This T cell receptor (beta chain) was obtained from a study of OX40 agonist ivuxolimab in advanced cancers. In the study overall: Ivuxolimab, which targeted the costimulatory receptor OX40 (CD134), was an agonistic, fully human IgG2 monoclonal antibody. The purpose of peripheral TCRbeta sequencing was to test whether ivuxolimab changed TCR sequence diversity and led to clonal T-cell expansion. The dose-escalation cohort was around 84% male with a mean age of approximately 60 years, ranging from roughly 20 to 80. Of the 52 patients in dose escalation, around 20 had hepatocellular carcinoma, roughly 15 had melanoma, 9 had renal cell carcinoma and 9 had head and neck cancer. The monotherapy dose-escalation portion (N of about 50 patients) of the phase I ivuxolimab trial is reported in the paper. Prior anti-PD-1, anti-PD-L1 or anti-CTLA-4 therapy was permitted, and less than 45% of dose-escalation patients had received checkpoint inhibitors. Partial responses occurred in three dose-escalation patients, of whom one had hepatocellular carcinoma and two had cutaneous melanoma. Intravenous ivuxolimab was administered to patients every 2 weeks at six dose levels: 0.01, 0.1, 0.3, 1.5, 3 and 10 mg/kg. Paper-wide results and their limitations: Low levels of normalized T-cell clonal expansion were also shown by some nonresponding patients. After ivuxolimab, expanded clones were on average more numerous among CD8+ T cells than among CD4+ T cells. Antigen specificity was not determined for the clonally expanded peripheral T cells. At doses of 0.1 to 3.0 mg/kg, clonal expansion of both CD4+ and CD8+ T cells in blood was seen between baseline and week 6. Partial responders in the 0.1-3.0 mg/kg groups had among the lowest normalized peripheral clonal expansion, especially among CD8+ T cells.

About this clone: This receptor's antigen is unknown. The sample holds no much larger clone one base away, and base qualities are not on file.

Patients with a history of autoimmune disease or receiving systemic immunosuppression were excluded from the trial. In every dose cohort, peripheral blood was drawn for TCR sequencing at baseline, cycle 4 day 1, and cycle 7 day 1. Samples were obtained from an open-label, multicenter, first-in-human phase I dose-escalation trial of ivuxolimab. The trial enrolled adults with locally advanced or metastatic head and neck squamous cell, hepatocellular, melanoma or renal cell carcinoma. Before TCR sequencing, CD4+ and CD8+ T cells were separately sorted from peripheral blood. Sequences SGHAT (CDR1) and FQNNGV (CDR2) are obtained from the germline V gene. V is reduced by 1 base and J by 0 bases, leaving a spacing of 13 bases between them. The CDR3 measures 18 amino acids from cysteine to phenylalanine. Only the CDR3 DNA is retained, 54 bases long and in frame from the first base. For sequencing of the TCRbeta CDR3 region, genomic DNA was extracted from the sorted cells. TCRbeta CDR3 regions were sequenced using the immunoSEQ Assay. This immuneACCESS table, as held by TCRdb, lists in-frame sequences with V and J called but not all clones. Of the missing ones, under half trace to an unresolved V gene in checked studies; the others have no known cause. Within this sample are 55,000 to 70,000 clones, with about 88% of them counted one time only. 4% to 6% of the sample rests with the top ten.

The rearranged segments are TRBV11-2 and TRBJ2-6; TRBD2 could be the D gene, as 6 bases match. The receptor was isolated from an adult with an advanced solid tumor such as melanoma, head and neck, liver or kidney cancer. The specimen comprised CD4+ or CD8+ T cells sorted from blood, sampled in a trial of the OX40 agonist ivuxolimab. The CDR3 protein: CASSLARGYSSGANVLTF. The DNA reads as follows: TGTGCCAGCAGCTTAGCACGGGGGTACAGCTCTGGGGCCAACGTCCTGACTTTC.